These 9 T cell receptor beta chains came from one sample sequenced in a study of CD8+ T cells in alopecia areata (dated by TCRdb to between 2018 and 2020). The meaning of the sample's time point label: about 25 weeks on oral tofacitinib. This specimen's treatment or condition label, interpreted: oral pan-JAK inhibitor, 5-10 mg twice daily. The library was built by means of the immunoSEQ multiplex PCR assay. RNA was extracted from all samples and reverse transcribed into cDNA as template for TCR sequencing. Sourced from immuneACCESS, this table was stored by TCRdb with only in-frame sequences that have V and J called. A share of the clones is absent; for the studies checked, an unresolved V gene accounts for under half, and the remainder has no known explanation. The sample table contains roughly 110,000 clones; only one count was recorded for about three fifths of them. Of the sample, approximately 12% falls within the top ten clones.

The material sequenced was CD8+ T cells sorted from blood, taken at week 24, from a patient treated with tofacitinib. Receptors originate from a human donor with alopecia areata.

As to this clone: This specimen includes other DNA sequences encoding the same CDR3. The chain is built from TRBV20-1 and TRBJ2-2; D gene ambiguous. Germline V gene sequence: CDR1 DFQATT, CDR2 SNEGSKA (reference sequence). Trimming cost V 1 base and J 5 bases, with 2 bases left between them. This CDR3 has 11 residues. This chain's CDR3 is CSARGTGELFF. CDR3 bases: TGCAGTGCTAGAGGTACCGGGGAGCTGTTTTTT.

This clone was detected once. V is TRBV4-1 and J is TRBJ1-1; the match to TRBD1 covers 7 bases. The CDR3 sequence is 14 residues long. Germline V lookup: CDR1 MGHRA, CDR2 YSYEKL. V shed 1 base, J shed 1 base, and the junction held 0 bases outside the gene matches. The DNA for the CDR3 is TGCGCCAGCAGCCAAGGACAGGGGAACACTGAAGCTTTCTTT. This gives the protein CASSQGQGNTEAFF.

J is TRBJ2-7 and V is TRBV5-1, with D tentatively TRBD1 (5 bases). Germline V gene lookup returns CDR1 SGHRS and CDR2 YFSETQ. The CDR3 runs 12 residues. V was shortened by 0 bases and J by 4 bases, with 5 bases between the two germline ends. The CDR3: CASSLEGYEQYF. The CDR3 DNA is TGCGCCAGCAGCTTGGAGGGGTACGAGCAGTACTTC.

The chain uses TRBV2 and TRBJ2-7; 10 nucleotides align to TRBD1. The CDR3 spans 15 residues. V gave up 2 bases and J gave up 5 bases; unmatched junction bases: 6. CDR1 is SNHLY, CDR2 FYNNEI, per germline. DNA of the CDR3: TGTGCCAGCAGTGAAAGTGGGGACAGGGGCGACGAGCAGTACTTC. This sequence encodes CASSESGDRGDEQYF.

This clone is a singleton in its sample. The V and J genes are TRBV2 and TRBJ1-4, with no clear D. V was cut by 1 base and J by 8 bases, with 14 bases left in between. This CDR3 has 15 amino acids. The germline gives CDR1 SNHLY, CDR2 FYNNEI. Here the CDR3 reads CASSEGWELGEKLFF. DNA for the CDR3: TGTGCCAGCAGTGAAGGGTGGGAGCTTGGCGAAAAACTGTTTTTT.

There are a few counts of this clone. The genes are TRBV10-3 and TRBJ2-2, with unresolved D. This CDR3 has 11 amino acids. The germline CDR1 and CDR2 sequences are ENHRY and SYGVKD. V shed 8 bases and J shed 2 bases, with 3 bases lying between them. CDR3 bases: TGTGCCATCCTTAACACCGGGGAGCTGTTTTTT. Translation: CAILNTGELFF.

This clone showed up just a few times. The rearrangement joins TRBV6-6 to TRBJ2-1, with TRBD2 matching over 9 bases. V shed 5 bases, J shed 6 bases, and the junction held 8 bases outside the gene matches. The CDR3 has 15 residues. Germline lookup yields CDR1 MNHNY and CDR2 SVGAGI (reference sequence). The CDR3: CASSGGGGSGNEQFF. In nucleotides, the CDR3 is TGTGCCAGCAGTGGCGGGGGGGGCTCAGGCAATGAGCAGTTCTTC.

The chain links TRBV27 to TRBJ1-5; D unresolved. This CDR3 has 14 amino acids. V lost 3 bases, J lost 7 bases, and 13 bases lay in between. From germline, CDR1 is MNHEY and CDR2 SMNVEV (reference sequence). This chain's CDR3 is CASSFGRLGQPQHF. The CDR3 DNA follows: TGTGCCAGCAGTTTTGGACGATTGGGCCAGCCCCAGCATTTT.

The genes are TRBV30 and TRBJ1-2, with D maybe TRBD1 (6 bases). This CDR3 is built from 13 residues. Germline V gives CDR1 GTSNPN, CDR2 SVGIG (reference sequence). Trimming took off 2 bases at V and 4 bases at J, with 11 bases between the two ends. CDR3 nucleotides: TGTGCCTGGAGTTCGGGGGCTTCCTATGGCTACACCTTC. Translating it yields CAWSSGASYGYTF.